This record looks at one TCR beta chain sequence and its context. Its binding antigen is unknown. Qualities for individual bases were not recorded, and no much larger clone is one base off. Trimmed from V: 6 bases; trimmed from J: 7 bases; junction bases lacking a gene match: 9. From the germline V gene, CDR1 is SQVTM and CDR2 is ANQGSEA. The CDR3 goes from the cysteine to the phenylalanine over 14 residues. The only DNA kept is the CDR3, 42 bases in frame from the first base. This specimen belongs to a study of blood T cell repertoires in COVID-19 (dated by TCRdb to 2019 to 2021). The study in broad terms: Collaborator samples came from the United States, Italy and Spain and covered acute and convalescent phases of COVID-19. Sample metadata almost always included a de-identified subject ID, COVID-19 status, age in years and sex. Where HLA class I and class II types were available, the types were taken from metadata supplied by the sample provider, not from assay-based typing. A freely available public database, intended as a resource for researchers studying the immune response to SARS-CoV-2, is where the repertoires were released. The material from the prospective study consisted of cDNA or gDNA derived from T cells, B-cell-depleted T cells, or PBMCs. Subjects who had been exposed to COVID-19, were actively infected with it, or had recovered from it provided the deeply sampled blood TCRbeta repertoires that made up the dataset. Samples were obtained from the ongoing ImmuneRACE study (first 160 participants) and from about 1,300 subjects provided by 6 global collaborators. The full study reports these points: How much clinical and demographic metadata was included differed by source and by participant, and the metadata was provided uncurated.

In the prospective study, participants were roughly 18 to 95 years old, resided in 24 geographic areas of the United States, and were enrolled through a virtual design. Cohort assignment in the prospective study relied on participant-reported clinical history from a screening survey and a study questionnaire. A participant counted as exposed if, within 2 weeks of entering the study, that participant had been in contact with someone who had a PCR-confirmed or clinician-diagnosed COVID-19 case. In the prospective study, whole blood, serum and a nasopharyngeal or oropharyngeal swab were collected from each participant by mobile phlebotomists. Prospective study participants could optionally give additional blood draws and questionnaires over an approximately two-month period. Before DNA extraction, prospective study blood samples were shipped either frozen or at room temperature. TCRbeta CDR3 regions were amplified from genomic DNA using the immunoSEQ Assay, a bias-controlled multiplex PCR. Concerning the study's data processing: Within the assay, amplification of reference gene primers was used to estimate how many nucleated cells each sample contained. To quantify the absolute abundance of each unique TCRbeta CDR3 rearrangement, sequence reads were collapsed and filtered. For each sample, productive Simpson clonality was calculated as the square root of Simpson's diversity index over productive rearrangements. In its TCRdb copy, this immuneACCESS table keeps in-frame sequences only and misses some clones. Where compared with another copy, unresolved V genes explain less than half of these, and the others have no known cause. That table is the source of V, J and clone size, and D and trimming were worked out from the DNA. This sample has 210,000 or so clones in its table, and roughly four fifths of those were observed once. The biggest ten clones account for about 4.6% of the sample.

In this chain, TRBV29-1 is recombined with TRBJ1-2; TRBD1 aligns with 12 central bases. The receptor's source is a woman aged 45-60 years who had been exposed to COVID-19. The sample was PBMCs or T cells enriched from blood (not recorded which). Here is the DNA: TGCAGCGTGGCCGGGACAGGGGGCATAAGTGGCTACACCTTC. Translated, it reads CSVAGTGGISGYTF. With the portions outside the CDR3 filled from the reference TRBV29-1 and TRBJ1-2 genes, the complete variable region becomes SAVISQKPSRDICQRGTSLTIQCQVDSQVTMMFWYRQQPGQSLTLIATANQGSEATYESGFVIDKFPISRPNLTFSTLTVSNMSPEDSSIYLCSVAGTGGISGYTFGSGTRLTVV.